Each of the 18 T cell receptor beta chains below was sequenced from the same sample in a study of blood T cell repertoires in COVID-19. The data were produced by immunoSEQ multiplex PCR, yet TCRdb's version contains in-frame clones alone and is incomplete. This sample has approximately 280,000 clones; around 84% occur once, and the top ten carry more than 1.2%. The sample taken for sequencing was peripheral blood. The receptor set was obtained from a human donor with COVID-19, enrolled during active disease. The donor label of this sample is uncertain.

This clone is a singleton in its sample. CDR3 sequence reads: CASSQDHGTTTDTQYF. The CDR3 bases are TGTGCCAGCAGCCAAGATCACGGGACTACGACAGATACGCAGTATTTT. The chain links TRBV3-1 (or the pseudogene TRBV3-2) to TRBJ2-3; TRBD2 matches at 7 bases. The CDR3 is 16 amino acids. With V trimmed by 0 bases and J by 3 bases, 6 bases remained unmatched. Germline-derived CDR1 and CDR2 are LGHDT and YNNKEL (reference sequence).

This sequence joins TRBV5-6 and TRBJ2-6; 8 nucleotides align to TRBD1. The CDR3 loop spans 15 amino acids. The germline V gene has CDR1 SGHDT and CDR2 YYEEEE. V lost 5 bases and J lost 2; bases outside the gene matches: 3. CDR3 amino acids: CASSSGGTGANVLTF. The DNA for the CDR3 is TGTGCCAGCAGTTCAGGGGGCACTGGGGCCAACGTCCTGACTTTC.

The CDR3 here is CAWGAGGQWNEQYF. As DNA, the CDR3 is TGTGCCTGGGGCGCCGGGGGTCAGTGGAACGAGCAGTACTTC. The V and J genes are TRBV30 and TRBJ2-7; tentatively, D is TRBD2 (6 bases). CDR1 is GTSNPN and CDR2 is SVGIG in the germline V gene (reference sequence). The length of the CDR3 is 14 residues. Trimming cost V 5 bases and J 5 bases, with 19 bases left between them.

The sample holds a few counts of this clone. The same CDR3 also results from other DNA sequences found in this sample. The genes are TRBV11-2 and TRBJ2-1; no firm D call. Germline V CDR1 and CDR2: SGHAT, FQNNGV. V dropped 1 base and J dropped 0 bases, with 4 bases sitting between them. The CDR3 loop spans 14 amino acids. The CDR3 reads CASSLAGSYNEQFF. For the CDR3, the DNA is TGTGCCAGCAGCTTAGCCGGCTCCTACAATGAGCAGTTCTTC.

The chain has TRBV24-1 and TRBJ1-2; D is possibly TRBD1 (5 bases). CDR3 length: 13 residues. Deletions cut 6 bases from V and 1 base from J, with 8 bases between. In germline, CDR1 is KGHDR, CDR2 SFDVKD. The CDR3 nucleotides are TGTGCCACCAGTACAGGCCTTAACTATGGCTACACCTTC. It translates to CATSTGLNYGYTF.

V usage is TRBV9 and J usage is TRBJ1-6; D remains unclear. This CDR3 spans 14 amino acids. Germline CDR1 is SGDLS and CDR2 is YYNGEE. The germline V and J ends were trimmed by 0 bases and 11 bases, with 12 bases remaining between them. The CDR3 coding sequence is TGTGCCAGCAGCGTAGGTGCCTTCGAGGCACCCCTCCACTTT. Amino acid sequence: CASSVGAFEAPLHF.

The V gene is TRBV19, the J gene TRBJ2-1, with TRBD2 identical over 7 bases. Germline V gene data show CDR1 as LNHDA and CDR2 as SQIVND (reference sequence). The CDR3 is 16 amino acids. V was pared by 1 base and J by 3 bases, with 6 bases of the junction left unmatched. The CDR3 DNA sequence: TGTGCCAGTAGTATAGTGGCGGGAGCGGTCTACAATGAGCAGTTCTTC. Translating gives CASSIVAGAVYNEQFF.

The rearrangement uses TRBV20-1 and TRBJ2-5; D might be TRBD2 (6 bases). V was cut by 3 bases and J by 4 bases, with 24 bases left in between. CDR1 and CDR2 (germline): DFQATT, SNEGSKA (reference sequence). The CDR3 is 17 residues long. This CDR3 is CSASQFSGFFGGETQYF. The CDR3 DNA reads TGCAGTGCTAGTCAGTTTAGCGGATTCTTTGGGGGAGAGACCCAGTACTTC.

The J gene is TRBJ1-2, the V gene TRBV28, with 8 bases lining up with TRBD1. This CDR3 region has 12 residues. The germline V gene has CDR1 MDHEN and CDR2 SYDVKM. Losses at the gene ends were 5 bases for V and 8 bases for J; bases not matched to a gene: 4. The CDR3 spells CASSGQGGGYTF. DNA of the CDR3: TGTGCCAGCAGTGGACAGGGCGGCGGCTACACCTTC.

The chain has TRBV5-1 and TRBJ2-5; 10 bases are a match to TRBD1. CDR1 is SGHRS, CDR2 YFSETQ, per germline. The trim removed 1 base at V and 5 bases at J, leaving 8 bases unmatched. CDR3 length equals 16 residues. The CDR3 region is CASSLLTGGNRETQYF. CDR3 DNA sequence: TGCGCCAGCAGCTTGCTGACAGGGGGCAATAGGGAGACCCAGTACTTC.

The chain is built from TRBV27 and TRBJ1-1; D not resolved. This CDR3 is built from 13 residues. Germline CDR1 MNHEY, CDR2 SMNVEV (reference sequence). Trimming took 2 bases from V and 2 from J, leaving 6 bases between them. The DNA of the CDR3 is TGTGCCAGCAGTTTAAACAGAAACACTGAAGCTTTCTTT. Protein: CASSLNRNTEAFF.

The rearrangement links TRBV3-1 (or the pseudogene TRBV3-2) to TRBJ1-6, with D tentatively TRBD1 (6 bases). The V and J ends lost 3 bases and 8 bases respectively, with 14 bases between them. The germline CDR1 and CDR2 sequences are LGHDT and YNNKEL (reference sequence). There are 15 residues in the CDR3. CDR3 DNA: TGTGCCAGCAGCCAGGGGACAAGCCGGGATTCACCCCTCCACTTT. It encodes CASSQGTSRDSPLHF.

This rearrangement joins TRBV7-2 to TRBJ1-1; D gene unclear. The V end was cut by 5 bases, the J end by 1 base, with 20 bases between. From germline, CDR1 is SGHTA and CDR2 FQGNSA. The CDR3 totals 17 residues. The CDR3: CASSLTSTRVTNTEAFF. The CDR3 DNA sequence: TGTGCCAGCAGCCTCACAAGCACCCGGGTTACGAACACTGAAGCTTTCTTT.

The chain combines TRBV30 with TRBJ1-6, with D perhaps TRBD1 (6 bases). V was clipped by 2 bases and J by 5 bases, with 10 bases between them. Germline V gives CDR1 GTSNPN, CDR2 SVGIG (reference sequence). This CDR3 contains 14 residues. CDR3 coding DNA: TGTGCCTGGAGTAGGGGACAAAATAATTCACCCCTCCACTTT. Encoded protein: CAWSRGQNNSPLHF.

The CDR3 sequence is CASTRGAGGPSDEQYF. The DNA of the CDR3 is TGCGCCAGCACCAGGGGAGCGGGAGGGCCCTCTGATGAGCAGTACTTC. The J gene is TRBJ2-7, the V gene TRBV5-1, with 10 bases fitting TRBD2. The CDR3 consists of 16 residues. CDR1 SGHRS and CDR2 YFSETQ come from the germline V gene. V trimming: 6 bases; J trimming: 7 bases; junction bases outside the gene matches: 16.

V gene TRBV6-1 combines with J gene TRBJ1-2; no reliable D call. The germline V and J ends were trimmed by 0 bases and 1 base, with 6 bases remaining between them. This CDR3 comprises 14 residues. CDR1 MNHNS and CDR2 SASEGT come from the germline V gene. CDR3 nucleotide sequence: TGTGCCAGCAGTGAAGCCTACAGTAACTATGGCTACACCTTC. This codes for CASSEAYSNYGYTF.

This clone was observed a handful of times. The rearrangement links TRBV28 to TRBJ1-2; 7 bases are a match to TRBD1. Germline assignment: CDR1 MDHEN and CDR2 SYDVKM. Trimming at V came to 7 bases and at J to 0 bases, leaving 5 bases not matched to a gene. The CDR3 extends over 14 amino acids. This CDR3 reads CASTGGIANYGYTF. As DNA, the CDR3 is TGTGCCAGCACAGGGGGGATAGCTAACTATGGCTACACCTTC.

This clone occurred a few times. This rearrangement joins TRBV4-3 to TRBJ1-4; TRBD1 might be the D (6 bases). Germline V gene lookup returns CDR1 LGHNA and CDR2 YSLEER. The V end was cut by 4 bases, the J end by 7 bases, with 31 bases between. The CDR3 runs to 20 residues. CDR3 coding DNA: TGCGCCAGCAGCCTATCTCTGGGGACAACGTCAATTCAGAATGCTGAAAAACTGTTTTTT. It yields the protein CASSLSLGTTSIQNAEKLFF.